A selection of T cell receptor beta chains follows, all from one sample in a study of cytomegalovirus exposure and HLA in healthy donors. Method: immunoSEQ multiplex PCR; TCRdb's copy keeps in-frame clones and lacks some. The top ten clones hold approximately 0.22% of a sample with fewer than 250,000 clones, around 80% of them seen once. The sequencing sample was made of PBMCs. These TCRs come from a girl aged 2-10 years in good health and CMV-seronegative. CDR3s include the opening cysteine and the closing phenylalanine or tryptophan. D genes are given only for firm matches. Size is omitted from some rows. Given values are once, few, many or a class for expanded clones.

NA	TRBV5-4	TRBJ2-7	NA	TGTGCCAGCAGCTTGGCTCAGGGGCGGGACGAGCAGTACTTC	CASSLAQGRDEQYF
NA	TRBV5-1	TRBJ1-3	NA	TGCGCCAGCAGCTTGCTTGGGGAGTCTGGAAACACCATATATTTT	CASSLLGESGNTIYF
NA	TRBV7-2	TRBJ2-7	NA	TGTGCCAGCAGCAGGCAGGGTAAGGTCTACGAGCAGTACTTC	CASSRQGKVYEQYF
NA	TRBV19	TRBJ2-2	NA	TGTGCCAGTAATCAGCCAGGCAGCACCGGGGAGCTGTTTTTT	CASNQPGSTGELFF
NA	TRBV5-4	TRBJ2-5	NA	TGTGCCAGCAGCTTACCGGGTTCCCAAGAGACCCAGTACTTC	CASSLPGSQETQYF
NA	TRBV10-3	TRBJ2-3	TRBD2	TGTGCCATCAGTGAGAAGGGACTAGCGGAAGATACGCAGTATTTT	CAISEKGLAEDTQYF
NA	TRBV5-8	TRBJ2-2	NA	TGTGCCAGCAGCTCCGCGATGGGGACTCGACATTTAACCGGGGAGCTGTTTTTT	CASSSAMGTRHLTGELFF
NA	TRBV20-1	TRBJ1-2	TRBD1	TGCAGTGTGAGGGGGCTGGGTGGCTACACCTTC	CSVRGLGGYTF
once	TRBV30	TRBJ1-4	NA	TGTGCCTGGAGTGTTGGACTTGCAACTAATGAAAAACTGTTTTTT	CAWSVGLATNEKLFF
NA	TRBV28	TRBJ1-1	TRBD1	TGTGCCAGCAGCCCAACGTTAGGGGGCGGGTTCAGTACTGAAGCTTTCTTT	CASSPTLGGGFSTEAFF
NA	TRBV4-1	TRBJ1-3	TRBD1	TGCGCCAGCAGCCAAGATTCCGTAACGGGGACAGGCCTGAGGAACTCTGGAAACACCATATATTTT	CASSQDSVTGTGLRNSGNTIYF
NA	TRBV7-9	TRBJ2-5	NA	TGTGCCAGCAGCTTAGAGGCAGGGGCCTCGGACCAGTACTTC	CASSLEAGASDQYF
NA	TRBV5-1	TRBJ2-7	NA	TGCGCCAGCAGCTTGGGTTCAGGGCTATCTTTGAGCTCCTACGAGCAGTACTTC	CASSLGSGLSLSSYEQYF
NA	TRBV18	TRBJ1-1	NA	TGTGCCAGCTCACCACCGCAGGGTAGTGAAGCTTTCTTT	CASSPPQGSEAFF
NA	TRBV11-2	TRBJ1-6	NA	TGTGCCAGCAGCCCCGGGTACGAAGGGAGATTAACTTCACCCCTCCACTTT	CASSPGYEGRLTSPLHF
NA	TRBV7-6	TRBJ2-3	TRBD2	TGTGCCAGCAGCTTAGCGCTGGGGGGGGATACGCAGTATTTT	CASSLALGGDTQYF
NA	TRBV28	TRBJ1-1	NA	TGTGCCAGCAGTCCCCGGGGGGGAGGTCAGAACGAAGCTTTCTTT	CASSPRGGGQNEAFF
NA	TRBV5-4	TRBJ1-4	NA	TGTGCCAGCAGCTTGGGTAGGGGCGCGTCTGCTAATGAAAAACTGTTTTTT	CASSLGRGASANEKLFF
NA	TRBV19	TRBJ1-1	NA	TGTGCCAGTAGTTTAACCGGGAGCCTTGGCCGAAAAGCTTTCTTT	CASSLTGSLGRKAFF
NA	TRBV27	TRBJ2-7	NA	TGTGCCAGCAGTTTGGGGGGCTCCTACGAGCAGTACTTC	CASSLGGSYEQYF
NA	TRBV7-9	TRBJ2-7	NA	TGTGCCAGCAGCTTAGGTGGGGCGGGACCCCTCACCTACGAGCAGTACTTC	CASSLGGAGPLTYEQYF
NA	TRBV25-1	TRBJ1-2	TRBD1	TGTGCCAGCAGTGGGGACAGCGATCTTTATGGCTACACCTTC	CASSGDSDLYGYTF
NA	TRBV14	TRBJ1-3	NA	TGTGCCAGCAGCCCGACAATCTCTGGAAACACCATATATTTT	CASSPTISGNTIYF
NA	TRBV6-1	TRBJ1-2	TRBD1	TGTGCCAGCAGTGAAATCCGGGACAGCTTTGGCTACACCTTC	CASSEIRDSFGYTF
NA	TRBV20-1	TRBJ2-5	NA	TGCAGTCCAGGGCATTTAGGGACCCAGTACTTC	CSPGHLGTQYF
NA	TRBV6-1	TRBJ1-2	TRBD1	TGTGCCAGCAGCCCCCGGGACAGGCGGACTGGCTACACCTTC	CASSPRDRRTGYTF
NA	TRBV27	TRBJ2-1	NA	TGTGCCAGCAGTTTATCGCGGGTTCTCAGATCCTACAATGAGCAGTTCTTC	CASSLSRVLRSYNEQFF
NA	TRBV6-6	TRBJ1-2	TRBD1	TGTGCCAGCAGTTCGCAGACAGGGGCCTATGGCTACACCTTC	CASSSQTGAYGYTF
NA	TRBV15	TRBJ2-3	TRBD2	TGTGCCACCAGCGCCCCTTTAACGAAGCGGGGGACCCTCTTCGGCACAGATACGCAGTATTTT	CATSAPLTKRGTLFGTDTQYF
NA	TRBV19	TRBJ2-2	NA	TGTGCCAGTAGTATACAGGGATCCGGGGAGCTGTTTTTT	CASSIQGSGELFF
NA	TRBV5-1	TRBJ1-2	NA	TGCGCCAGCGGACCGGGACACAAGTCCTATGGCTACACCTTC	CASGPGHKSYGYTF
NA	TRBV29-1	TRBJ1-1	TRBD1	TGCAGCGTCCCAGGACAGGGGAGATACCTGAACACTGAAGCTTTCTTT	CSVPGQGRYLNTEAFF
few	TRBV7-9	TRBJ2-3	TRBD2	TGTGCCAGCAGCCAGTGGACTAGCGGGGTCGCAGATACGCAGTATTTT	CASSQWTSGVADTQYF
NA	TRBV29-1	TRBJ2-7	NA	TGCAGCGTTGGGGCGGGGGCCTCCTACGAGCAGTACTTC	CSVGAGASYEQYF
NA	TRBV7-2	TRBJ2-2	NA	TGTGCCAGCAGCTTAGTAGCGGTGAACTCCGGGGAGCTGTTTTTT	CASSLVAVNSGELFF
NA	TRBV27	TRBJ2-3	NA	TGTGCCAGCAGTTCGGCGGGGAGCACAGATACGCAGTATTTT	CASSSAGSTDTQYF
few	TRBV2	TRBJ2-3	TRBD2	TGTGCCAGCAGTGCGGGCCTAGCGGACGAAACAGATACGCAGTATTTT	CASSAGLADETDTQYF
NA	TRBV6-4	TRBJ2-6	NA	TGTGCCAGCAGTGAAGACAGCTCTGGGGCCAACGTCCTGACTTTC	CASSEDSSGANVLTF
NA	TRBV5-1	TRBJ2-1	TRBD2	TGCGCCAGCAGCCCTCGGAAGACTAGCAGTTACAATGAGCAGTTCTTC	CASSPRKTSSYNEQFF
NA	TRBV6-5	TRBJ2-5	NA	TGTGCCAGCAGTTACTCGCGGGATACCCAAGAGACCCAGTACTTC	CASSYSRDTQETQYF
NA	TRBV6-1	TRBJ1-2	NA	TGTGCCAGCAGTGAACCCCACAGGAGCTATGGCTACACCTTC	CASSEPHRSYGYTF
NA	TRBV7-2	TRBJ2-7	TRBD2	TGTGCCAGCAGCCCGACTAGCGGGAGAACCGAGCAGTACTTC	CASSPTSGRTEQYF
NA	TRBV6-5	TRBJ2-7	NA	TGTGCCAGCAGCCGACTCTCCTTTGGTACATACGAGCAGTACTTC	CASSRLSFGTYEQYF